This T cell receptor (beta chain) was identified in a study of blood T cell repertoires in COVID-19. Germline lookup yields CDR1 SGHVS and CDR2 FQNEAQ. The CDR3 spans 14 residues. Trimming pared 7 bases from V and 1 base from J, leaving 14 bases between. Participants' own reports of clinical history determined their cohort assignment. Sequenced by immunoSEQ multiplex PCR; TCRdb stores in-frame clones only, minus some. The repertoire consists of hundreds of thousands of clones, with 70% to 90% occurring once and the leading ten covering roughly 8.9%. The origin of this receptor is a woman between 35 and 50 years old who had recovered from COVID-19. The sequenced sample consisted of PBMCs or T cells enriched from blood (not recorded which). The rearrangement uses TRBV7-8 and TRBJ2-7, with D perhaps matching TRBD2 (5 bases). CDR3 bases: TGTGCCAGCAACCTCGGAAGGGAGTCCTACGAGCAGTACTTC. Protein sequence: CASNLGRESYEQYF.